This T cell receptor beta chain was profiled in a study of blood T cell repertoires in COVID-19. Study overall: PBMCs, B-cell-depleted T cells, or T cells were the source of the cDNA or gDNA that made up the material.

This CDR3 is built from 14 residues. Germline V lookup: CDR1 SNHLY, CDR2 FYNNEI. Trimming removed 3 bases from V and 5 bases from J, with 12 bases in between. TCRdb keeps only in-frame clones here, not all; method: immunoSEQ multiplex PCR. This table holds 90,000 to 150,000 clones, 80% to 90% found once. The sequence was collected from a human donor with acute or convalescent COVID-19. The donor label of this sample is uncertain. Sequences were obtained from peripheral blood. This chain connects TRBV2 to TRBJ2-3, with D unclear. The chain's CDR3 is CASSESPQRDTQYF. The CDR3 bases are TGTGCCAGCAGTGAGTCCCCTCAGCGAGATACGCAGTATTTT.